This T cell receptor beta chain was identified during a study of blood T cells in healthy people across ages. The authors ran a second PCR of roughly 6 to 12 cycles using a sample-barcoded 5' primer and a J-beta primer mix. Each TCR beta cDNA got a 12-nucleotide random molecular identifier. TCRdb called the 5' RACE reads again in MiXCR, with one record for every CDR3 protein. The table shows roughly 1,500,000 distinct CDR3 sequences, with 34% occurring only once. This clonotype was found a few times. The sequence came from a woman under 40 in good health. The sequencing sample was made of blood.

The CDR3 nucleotides read TGTGCCACCAGCCCCGCGGGGGCAGGGACAATCCCCTACAATGAGCAGTTCTTC. Its protein is CATSPAGAGTIPYNEQFF. The J gene is TRBJ2-1, the V gene TRBV15, with a possible D match to TRBD2 (7 bases). V gave up 5 bases and J gave up 2 bases, with 22 bases separating them. CDR1 is LNHNV and CDR2 is YYDKDF in the germline V gene (reference sequence). This CDR3 contains 18 residues.